This T cell receptor beta chain emerged from a study of blood T cells in healthy people across ages. Germline V lookup: CDR1 DFQATT, CDR2 SNEGSKA (reference sequence). The CDR3 sequence is 14 residues long. With 2 bases clipped from V and 7 bases from J, the junction kept 9 bases outside the gene matches. To note about this clonotype: This could be a read error, since a much larger clone is one nucleotide away.

The second PCR ran roughly 7 to 12 cycles with a sample-barcoded 5' primer and J-beta primers. Tagging of each cDNA molecule was performed by a template-switch adaptor with 12 random nucleotides. TCRdb recomputed calls from the 5' RACE reads with MiXCR, one row per CDR3 protein. The data hold 650,000 to 700,000 distinct CDR3 sequences, with 52% observed a single time. The source is a woman older than 75 in good health. Sequencing was done on a sample of blood. The V call is TRBV20-1, the J call TRBJ1-1, with TRBD1 matching 8 bases. This CDR3 is CSARSPGQDIEAFF. CDR3 sequence (DNA): TGCAGTGCTAGAAGCCCGGGACAGGATATTGAAGCTTTCTTT.